This TCR beta chain was sequenced in a study of T cells after yellow fever vaccination. Researchers made TCR cDNA using 5'RACE template switching, and this step added a universal primer site and UMIs. TCRdb redid the calling of the 5' RACE reads with MiXCR, one entry per CDR3 protein. Of approximately 510,000 distinct CDR3 sequences listed, 21% are singletons. Sample: PBMCs, taken about 20 days after the first yellow fever vaccination. The TCR originated in a man aged 18 to 30 who received the YFV17D yellow fever vaccine.

The CDR3 DNA is TGTGCCAGCAGTGAGCGCGTTAACTATGGCTACACCTTC. Translated: CASSERVNYGYTF. The genes are TRBV6-1 and TRBJ1-2; D gene unclear. The V and J ends lost 3 bases and 1 base respectively, with 6 bases between them. The CDR3 extends over 13 amino acids. From germline, CDR1 is MNHNS and CDR2 SASEGT.